This T cell receptor (beta chain) was observed in a study of shared clonotypes between healthy human individuals. The CDR3 runs 14 residues. V lost 8 bases to trimming and J lost 0 bases, with 11 bases between them. Germline V CDR1 and CDR2: LNHNV, YYDKDF (reference sequence). Sequencing was performed with immunoSEQ multiplex PCR; in TCRdb, only in-frame clones are kept and a portion is missing. This sample yields roughly 1,500,000 clones, of which around 98.5% are seen a single time; approximately 0.38% belongs to the top ten. The sequence derives from a man in his thirties or forties in good health. Sequenced material: naive CD4+ T cells sorted from blood. As for subset: CD45RA+ positively selected. The chain uses TRBV15 and TRBJ1-5; possibly TRBD1 for D (5 bases). The CDR3 protein is CATRRGDSNQPQHF. As DNA, the CDR3 is TGTGCCACCCGACGGGGGGATAGCAATCAGCCCCAGCATTTT.